This T cell receptor (beta chain) stems from a study of CD8+ T cells in alopecia areata (dated 2018 in TCRdb). For the study in its entirety: High-throughput TCRbeta sequencing was used to examine T cell clonal expansion in alopecia areata in both the C3H/HeJ mouse model and human patients. Scalp tissue and sorted CD4+ and CD8+ peripheral blood T cells from patchy and totalis/universalis alopecia areata patients and from healthy controls were covered by human TCRbeta sequencing. Clonality in the scalp was compared among normal scalp (n=4), patchy alopecia areata scalp (n=8), and alopecia totalis/universalis scalp (n=8). RNA came from the PAXgene miRNA kit for fixed scalp, the miRNeasy kit for PBMCs, and the RNeasy kit for mouse skin. TCRbeta CDR3 regions were amplified by immunoSEQ multiplex PCR with 35 Vbeta forward and 13 Jbeta reverse primers. What the authors observed across the whole study: Unlike mouse skin, which is dominated by gammadelta T cells, normal human skin has resident alphabeta T cells that are also sequenced, and this complicates analysis of the scalp TCR repertoire. Compared with mice, TCR sequences shared between patients were less clear, possibly partly because of HLA diversity across the patient population. Lesional scalp, especially in alopecia totalis/universalis, showed higher clonality and more expanded CD8+ clones than normal scalp, suggesting antigenic drive.

After PBMCs were isolated by density centrifugation and stained for CD3, CD4 and CD8, a FACSAria was used to sort CD4+ and CD8+ T cells. Scalp biopsies and blood samples were obtained from unaffected controls. Trimming costs V 3 bases and J 6 bases, and their ends lie 17 bases apart. The CDR3 contains 15 residues, cysteine and phenylalanine counted. The sequence is cut down to CDR3 DNA, 45 bases in frame from base 1. Reading the germline V gene gives CDR1 MNHEY and CDR2 SVGAGI. Of note for this clone: This clone's antigen is unknown. No base quality values were provided; no much bigger clone lies one nucleotide off.

Library preparation was by the immunoSEQ multiplex PCR assay. For TCR sequencing, RNA was extracted from every sample and reverse transcribed into cDNA to serve as template. SuperScript III was used for first-strand cDNA synthesis, primed with a 2:1 mix of oligo-dT and random hexamers. A synthetic immune receptor repertoire was used to gauge amplification bias, and whatever bias remained was removed computationally. Per the source publication's procedure: Raw reads were preprocessed to remove errors, and CDR3 was defined by IMGT conventions from the conserved cysteine to phenylalanine. To get clonality, Shannon entropy was normalized by log2 of the number of productive unique TCRs and the result was subtracted from 1. CD4 or CD8 identity of scalp clones was inferred by cross-referencing scalp TCRbeta sequences with sorted blood CD4 and CD8 repertoires. Entries here come from immuneACCESS through TCRdb and include only in-frame sequences with V and J called. Some clones fail to appear in such tables; in the studies checked, an unresolved V gene covers under half of the shortfall, and the cause of the remainder is unknown. The V and J calls and the clone size are those of that table, but D and trimming were determined from the DNA. A total of 120,000 or so clones appear in this sample, 55% to 70% of them only once. Approximately 2.6% of the sample comes from the top ten.

The TCR was taken from a human donor in good health. The rearranged segments are TRBV6-5 and TRBJ1-2, with TRBD1 as a weak D call on 5 bases. Sequenced material: CD4+ T cells sorted from blood. The DNA sequence reads TGTGCCAGCAGTTATCGCCGCTGGGGCAAAAATGGCTACACCTTC. Translated, it gives CASSYRRWGKNGYTF.